The 13 T cell receptor beta chains below were found in one sample sequenced in a study of blood T cell repertoires in COVID-19. Assay used: immunoSEQ multiplex PCR; TCRdb lists only in-frame clones, some missing. The table records some 200,000 clones, 80% to 85% of them present only once. The specimen was peripheral blood. Receptor source: a human donor with acute or convalescent COVID-19. The donor label of this sample is uncertain.

The chain couples TRBV7-9 to TRBJ1-4; 8 bases map to TRBD1. CDR1 and CDR2 (germline): SEHNR, FQNEAQ (reference sequence). The CDR3 loop spans 15 amino acids. After removal of 2 bases from V and 5 bases from J, the junction contained 4 bases not matched to a gene. CDR3 coding DNA: TGTGCCAGCAGCTTAAATACAGGGGGAAATGAAAAACTGTTTTTT. It codes for CASSLNTGGNEKLFF.

This clone was seen a few times. The V call is TRBV11-2, the J call TRBJ2-2; TRBD2 agrees at 8 bases. Germline V gene lookup returns CDR1 SGHAT and CDR2 FQNNGV. The V segment lost 5 bases and the J segment 7 bases; nucleotides outside the gene matches: 6. CDR3 length equals 14 residues. This CDR3 reads CASSIRTSHGELFF. CDR3 coding DNA: TGTGCCAGCAGCATCCGGACTAGCCACGGGGAGCTGTTTTTT.

A few counts support this clone. The chain uses TRBV7-9 and TRBJ2-3, with TRBD2 identical over 10 bases. Germline V lookup: CDR1 SEHNR, CDR2 FQNEAQ (reference sequence). The CDR3 totals 15 residues. Trimming at V came to 0 bases and at J to 3 bases, leaving 0 bases not matched to a gene. The CDR3 DNA reads TGTGCCAGCAGCTTAGCAGCGGGAGGGACAGATACGCAGTATTTT. Translating gives CASSLAAGGTDTQYF.

The chain couples TRBV5-1 to TRBJ2-7; 11 bases are a match to TRBD2. This CDR3 contains 13 residues. The germline CDR1 and CDR2 sequences are SGHRS and YFSETQ. The junction had 1 base not matched to a gene; V was cut back by 1 base and J by 7 bases. In nucleotides, the CDR3 is TGCGCCAGCAGCTTGCGACTAGCGGGGGAGCAGTACTTC. This translates into CASSLRLAGEQYF. Supplemented by reference TRBV5-1 and TRBJ2-7, the full variable domain reads KAGVTQTPRYLIKTRGQQVTLSCSPISGHRSVSWYQQTPGQGLQFLFEYFSETQRNKGNFPGRFSGRQFSNSRSEMNVSTLELGDSALYLCASSLRLAGEQYFGPGTRLTVT.

The chain joins TRBV10-3 to TRBJ1-3; 7 nucleotides agree with TRBD1. CDR1 and CDR2 from the germline V gene are ENHRY and SYGVKD. With V trimmed by 1 base and J by 0 bases, 3 bases remained unmatched. The CDR3 covers 16 residues. As DNA, the CDR3 is TGTGCCATCAGTGAGTGGGGACAGTCCTCTGGAAACACCATATATTTT. Protein: CAISEWGQSSGNTIYF.

The rearrangement links TRBV5-1 to TRBJ2-2; 9 bases line up with TRBD1. The CDR3 contains 16 residues. Germline loops: CDR1 SGHRS, CDR2 YFSETQ. The V gene end was trimmed by 3 bases and the J gene end by 5 bases; junction bases not matched to a gene: 8. CDR3 coding DNA: TGCGCCAGCAGCTATACAGGGGGCGCTGGGACCGGGGAGCTGTTTTTT. Encoded protein: CASSYTGGAGTGELFF.

The chain is built from TRBV19 and TRBJ2-7; 9 bases fit TRBD1. The V gene end was trimmed by 4 bases and the J gene end by 4 bases; junction bases not matched to a gene: 5. Germline assignment: CDR1 LNHDA and CDR2 SQIVND (reference sequence). CDR3 length: 14 residues. Written as DNA, the CDR3 is TGTGCCAGTAGTACCGGGACAGGGCTTTACGAGCAGTACTTC. This encodes CASSTGTGLYEQYF.

The chain joins TRBV7-9 to TRBJ1-3; 9 bases line up with TRBD1. Germline CDR1 reads SEHNR; CDR2 reads FQNEAQ (reference sequence). Trimming cost V 4 bases and J 0 bases; bases outside gene matches: 4. The CDR3 covers 16 residues. The CDR3 spells CASSSTGGDSGNTIYF. The CDR3 DNA is TGTGCCAGCAGCTCGACAGGGGGGGACTCTGGAAACACCATATATTTT. The complete variable domain, with remaining parts taken from reference TRBV7-9 and TRBJ1-3, reads DTGVSQNPRHKITKRGQNVTFRCDPISEHNRLYWYRQTLGQGPEFLTYFQNEAQLEKSRLLSDRFSAERPKGSFSTLEIQRTEQGDSAMYLCASSSTGGDSGNTIYFGEGSWLTVV.

The genes are TRBV14 and TRBJ2-7, with D maybe TRBD1 (6 bases). Trimming cost V 3 bases and J 0 bases, with 12 bases left between them. There are 15 residues in the CDR3. Germline assignment: CDR1 SGHDN and CDR2 FVKESK. The CDR3: CASSHRDIFSYEQYF. In DNA form, the CDR3 reads TGTGCCAGCAGCCACCGGGACATCTTCTCCTACGAGCAGTACTTC.

The chain employs TRBV30 and TRBJ2-7; TRBD2 agrees at 8 bases. The length of the CDR3 is 14 residues. Trimming cost V 6 bases and J 0 bases; bases outside gene matches: 7. Germline-derived CDR1 and CDR2 are GTSNPN and SVGIG (reference sequence). Written as DNA, the CDR3 is TGTGCCTGTCCGATAGCGGGGAACTCCTACGAGCAGTACTTC. This codes for CACPIAGNSYEQYF. Full variable domain (remainder filled in from reference TRBV30 and TRBJ2-7): SQTIHQWPATLVQPVGSPLSLECTVEGTSNPNLYWYRQAAGRGLQLLFYSVGIGQISSEVPQNLSASRPQDRQFILSSKKLLLSDSGFYLCACPIAGNSYEQYFGPGTRLTVT.

J is TRBJ2-5 and V is TRBV11-3; TRBD1 aligns across 11 bases. The germline gives CDR1 SGHNT, CDR2 YENEEA. The J segment lost 5 bases and the V segment lost 5 bases, leaving 4 bases of the junction unmatched. The CDR3 has 14 residues. CDR3 residues: CASSPGTGGETQYF. The CDR3 coding sequence is TGTGCCAGCAGCCCGGGGACAGGGGGGGAGACCCAGTACTTC.

This rearrangement joins TRBV4-1 to TRBJ1-6; 8 positions match TRBD1. The J segment lost 11 bases and the V segment lost 4 bases, leaving 13 bases of the junction unmatched. Germline loops: CDR1 MGHRA, CDR2 YSYEKL. The CDR3 contains 16 residues. In DNA, the CDR3 is TGCGCCAGCAGCCCCACGACAGGGGCGCCCTCTCCACCCCTCCACTTT. Residues: CASSPTTGAPSPPLHF.

The chain uses TRBV21-1 and TRBJ2-5; TRBD2 is the table's D call, not checked against the DNA. TRBV21-1 is annotated as a pseudogene. CDR3 length: 18 residues. In nucleotides, the CDR3 is TGTGCCAGCAGCGGAGGGGCGTCGAGCGGGAGACCCCAAGAGACCCAGTACTTC. This translates into CASSGGASSGRPQETQYF.